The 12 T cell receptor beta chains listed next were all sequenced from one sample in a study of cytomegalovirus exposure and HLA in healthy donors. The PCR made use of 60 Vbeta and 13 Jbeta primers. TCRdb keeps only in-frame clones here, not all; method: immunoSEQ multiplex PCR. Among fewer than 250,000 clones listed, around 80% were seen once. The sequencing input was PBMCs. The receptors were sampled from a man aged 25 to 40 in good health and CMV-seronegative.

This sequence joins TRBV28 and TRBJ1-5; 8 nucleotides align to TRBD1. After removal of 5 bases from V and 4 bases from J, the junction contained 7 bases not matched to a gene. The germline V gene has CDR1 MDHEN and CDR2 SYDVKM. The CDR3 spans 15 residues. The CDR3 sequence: CASSHLDRENQPQHF. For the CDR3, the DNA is TGTGCCAGCAGTCATCTGGACAGGGAAAATCAGCCCCAGCATTTT.

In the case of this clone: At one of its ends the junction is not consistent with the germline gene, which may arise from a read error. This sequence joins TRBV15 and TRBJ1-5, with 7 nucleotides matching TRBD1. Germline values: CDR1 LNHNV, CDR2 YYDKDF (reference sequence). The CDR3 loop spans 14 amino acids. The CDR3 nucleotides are TGTGCCACCAGCCGAGACAGGGCAGGTCAGCCCCAGCATTTT. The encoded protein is CATSRDRAGQPQHF.

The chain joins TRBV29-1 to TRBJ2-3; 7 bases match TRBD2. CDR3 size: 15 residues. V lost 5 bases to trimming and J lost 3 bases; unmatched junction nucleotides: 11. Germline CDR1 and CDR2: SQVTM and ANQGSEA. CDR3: CSVSRGGAGTDTQYF. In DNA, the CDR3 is TGCAGCGTTTCCCGGGGAGGGGCCGGGACAGATACGCAGTATTTT.

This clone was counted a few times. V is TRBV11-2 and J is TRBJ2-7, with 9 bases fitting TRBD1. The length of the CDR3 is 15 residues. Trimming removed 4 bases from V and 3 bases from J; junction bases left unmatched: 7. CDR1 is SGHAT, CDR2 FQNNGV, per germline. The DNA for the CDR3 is TGTGCCAGCAGCTCTCTCCGGGACAGGGTCTACGAGCAGTACTTC. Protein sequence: CASSSLRDRVYEQYF.

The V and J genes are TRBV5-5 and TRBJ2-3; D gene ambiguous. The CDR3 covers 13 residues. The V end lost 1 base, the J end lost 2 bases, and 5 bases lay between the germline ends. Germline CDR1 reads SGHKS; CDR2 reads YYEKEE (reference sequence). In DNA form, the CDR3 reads TGTGCCAGCAGCTTGACAGACACAGATACGCAGTATTTT. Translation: CASSLTDTDTQYF.

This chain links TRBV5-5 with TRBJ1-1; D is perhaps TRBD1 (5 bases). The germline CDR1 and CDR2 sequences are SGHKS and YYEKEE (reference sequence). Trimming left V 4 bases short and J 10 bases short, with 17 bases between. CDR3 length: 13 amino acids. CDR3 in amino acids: CASSTGLPRGAFF. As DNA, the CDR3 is TGTGCCAGCAGCACGGGACTCCCTAGGGGAGCTTTCTTT. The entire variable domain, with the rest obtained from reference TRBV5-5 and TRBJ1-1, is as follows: DAGVTQSPTHLIKTRGQQVTLRCSPISGHKSVSWYQQVLGQGPQFIFQYYEKEERGRGNFPDRFSARQFPNYSSELNVNALLLGDSALYLCASSTGLPRGAFFGQGTRLTVV.

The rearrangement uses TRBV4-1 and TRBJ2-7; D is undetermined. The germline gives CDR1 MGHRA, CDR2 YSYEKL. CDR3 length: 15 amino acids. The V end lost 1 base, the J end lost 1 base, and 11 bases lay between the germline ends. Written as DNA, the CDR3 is TGCGCCAGCAGCCAAGGGAACAGTGCGTCCTACGAGCAGTACTTC. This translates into CASSQGNSASYEQYF.

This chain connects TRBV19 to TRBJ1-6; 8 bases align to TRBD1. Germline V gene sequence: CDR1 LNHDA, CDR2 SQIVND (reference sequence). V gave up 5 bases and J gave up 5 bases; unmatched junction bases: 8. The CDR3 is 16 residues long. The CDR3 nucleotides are TGTGCCAGTAGTCCCTTCGGACAGGGAAATAATTCACCCCTCCACTTT. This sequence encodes CASSPFGQGNNSPLHF. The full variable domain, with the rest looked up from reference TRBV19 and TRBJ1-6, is DGGITQSPKYLFRKEGQNVTLSCEQNLNHDAMYWYRQDPGQGLRLIYYSQIVNDFQKGDIAEGYSVSREKKESFPLTVTSAQKNPTAFYLCASSPFGQGNNSPLHFGNGTRLTVT.

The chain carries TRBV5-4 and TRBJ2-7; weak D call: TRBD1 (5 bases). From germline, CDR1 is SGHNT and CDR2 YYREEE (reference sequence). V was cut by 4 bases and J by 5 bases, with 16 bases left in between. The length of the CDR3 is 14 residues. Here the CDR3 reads CASSTEPQGDEQYF. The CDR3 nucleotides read TGTGCCAGCAGCACGGAACCCCAGGGCGACGAGCAGTACTTC.

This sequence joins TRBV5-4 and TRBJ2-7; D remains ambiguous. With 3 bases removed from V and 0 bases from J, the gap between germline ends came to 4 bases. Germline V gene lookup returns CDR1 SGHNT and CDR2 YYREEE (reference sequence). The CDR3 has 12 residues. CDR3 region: CASSSSSYEQYF. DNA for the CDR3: TGTGCCAGCAGCTCCTCCTCCTACGAGCAGTACTTC.

CDR3 sequence: CASSYRDRNQPQHF. In DNA, the CDR3 is TGTGCCAGCAGTTACCGGGACAGAAATCAGCCCCAGCATTTT. This chain connects TRBV28 to TRBJ1-5; 7 bases agree with TRBD1. The germline CDR1 and CDR2 sequences are MDHEN and SYDVKM. The CDR3 loop spans 14 amino acids. The trim removed 4 bases at V and 4 bases at J, leaving 4 bases unmatched.

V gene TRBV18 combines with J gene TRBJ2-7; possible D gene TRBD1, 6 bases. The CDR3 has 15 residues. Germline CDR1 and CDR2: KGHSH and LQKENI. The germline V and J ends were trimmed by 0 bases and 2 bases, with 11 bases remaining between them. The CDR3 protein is CASSPPGTGTYEQYF. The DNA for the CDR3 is TGTGCCAGCTCACCACCGGGAACAGGGACCTACGAGCAGTACTTC.